This T cell receptor beta chain was identified during a study of T cells in Graves' hyperthyroidism and ophthalmopathy. Study results and limitations: The majority of expanded thyroid clonotypes above 0.001 also appeared in blood. Stable hyperthyroidism was separated from ophthalmopathy by a model based on 13 V-J features. Model predictions of ophthalmopathy came a median approximately seven months before onset.

The TCR beta CDR3 regions underwent amplification using RNA transcripts as the source. HTBI primers were used for first-round RT-PCR of the TCR CDR3. TCRdb fed the multiplex PCR reads into MiXCR, producing one record per CDR3 protein. The data contain approximately 510,000 distinct CDR3 sequences, roughly 20% of them singletons. Germline CDR1 reads SGHRS; CDR2 reads YFSETQ. This CDR3 contains 14 residues. The germline V and J ends were trimmed by 4 bases and 6 bases, with 16 bases remaining between them. This clonotype was counted many times. Its target is not known. Sequencing used blood. The chain carries TRBV5-1 and TRBJ1-2; D possibly corresponds to TRBD1 (5 bases). The clonotype was recovered from a man between 18 and 35 years old with Graves' hyperthyroidism. CDR3 region: CASSLDPGSDGYTF. The CDR3 bases are TGCGCCAGCAGCCTCGACCCAGGGAGTGATGGCTACACCTTC.